This record looks at one T cell receptor beta chain sequence and its context. CDR3 size: 19 residues. Per germline, CDR1 SGHRS and CDR2 YFSETQ. J gave up 5 bases and V 2 bases, and 17 bases lay outside the gene matches. This record comes from a study of blood T cell repertoires in COVID-19. Study-level background: Researchers got acute and convalescent COVID-19 samples from the United States, Italy and Spain. In each case, the material was cDNA or gDNA derived from T cells, B-cell-depleted T cells, or PBMCs.

In the authors' methods: Amplification from reference gene primers served as the basis for estimated nucleated cell counts. TCRdb keeps only in-frame clones here, not all; method: immunoSEQ multiplex PCR. Clonal size and the V and J genes are those of that table, whereas D and trimming came from the DNA. Of about 160,000 clones in the sample, about 86% were seen once. The sample taken for sequencing was peripheral blood. The chain is built from TRBV5-1 and TRBJ2-1; the match to TRBD1 covers 9 bases. The TCR was taken from a man between 45 and 60 years old with active or convalescent COVID-19. The CDR3 region has the DNA TGCGCCAGCAGCTTTTACAGGGGGCGTGTGGCTAGCGGAGACAATGAGCAGTTCTTC. Its translation: CASSFYRGRVASGDNEQFF.